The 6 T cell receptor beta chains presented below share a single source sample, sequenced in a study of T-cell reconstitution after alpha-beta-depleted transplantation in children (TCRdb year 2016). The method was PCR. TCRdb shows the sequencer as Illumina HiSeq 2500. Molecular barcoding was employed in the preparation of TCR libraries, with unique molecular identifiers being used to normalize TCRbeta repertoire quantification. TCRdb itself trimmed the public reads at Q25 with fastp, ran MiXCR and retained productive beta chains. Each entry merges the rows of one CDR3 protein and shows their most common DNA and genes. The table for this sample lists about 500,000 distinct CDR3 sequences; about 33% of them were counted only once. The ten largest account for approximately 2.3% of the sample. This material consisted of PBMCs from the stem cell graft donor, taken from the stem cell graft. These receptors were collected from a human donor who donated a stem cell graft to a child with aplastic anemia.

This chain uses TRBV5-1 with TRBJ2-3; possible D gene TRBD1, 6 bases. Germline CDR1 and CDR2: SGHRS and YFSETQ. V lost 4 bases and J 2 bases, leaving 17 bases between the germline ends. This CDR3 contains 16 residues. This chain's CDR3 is CASSGSQGTNTDTQYF. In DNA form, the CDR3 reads TGCGCCAGCAGCGGTTCACAGGGAACGAACACAGATACGCAGTATTTT.

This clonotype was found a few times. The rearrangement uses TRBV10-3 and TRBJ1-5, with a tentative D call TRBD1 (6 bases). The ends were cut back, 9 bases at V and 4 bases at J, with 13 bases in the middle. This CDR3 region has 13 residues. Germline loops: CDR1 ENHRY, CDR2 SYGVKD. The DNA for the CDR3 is TGTGCCATTAGGGACACCCGAAATCAGCCCCAGCATTTT. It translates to CAIRDTRNQPQHF.

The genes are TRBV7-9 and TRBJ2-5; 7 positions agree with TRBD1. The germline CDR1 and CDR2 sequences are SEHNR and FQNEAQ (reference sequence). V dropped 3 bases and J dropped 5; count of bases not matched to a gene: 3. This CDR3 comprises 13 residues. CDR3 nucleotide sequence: TGTGCCAGCAGCTTGCAGGGGGTGGAGACCCAGTACTTC. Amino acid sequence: CASSLQGVETQYF.

CDR3 sequence reads: CASSHTGSHQPQHF. The CDR3 coding sequence is TGTGCCAGCAGTCATACGGGGTCTCATCAGCCCCAGCATTTT. The chain uses TRBV6-1 and TRBJ1-5; D not resolved. Germline V gives CDR1 MNHNS, CDR2 SASEGT. With 5 bases removed from V and 5 bases from J, the gap between germline ends came to 13 bases. There are 14 residues in the CDR3.

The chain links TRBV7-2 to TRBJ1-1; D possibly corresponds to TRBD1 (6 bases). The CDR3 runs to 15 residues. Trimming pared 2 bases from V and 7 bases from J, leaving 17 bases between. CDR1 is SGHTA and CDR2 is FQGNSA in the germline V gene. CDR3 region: CASSLSSSRGSEAFF. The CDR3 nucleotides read TGTGCCAGCAGCTTATCCTCCAGCAGGGGTAGTGAAGCTTTCTTT.

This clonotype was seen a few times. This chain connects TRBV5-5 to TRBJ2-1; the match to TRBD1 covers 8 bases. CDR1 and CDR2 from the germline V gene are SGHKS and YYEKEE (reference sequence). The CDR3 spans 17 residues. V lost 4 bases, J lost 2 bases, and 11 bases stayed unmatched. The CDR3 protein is CASSRILRDRPYNEQFF. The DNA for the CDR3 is TGTGCCAGCAGCCGCATTCTACGGGACAGGCCCTACAATGAGCAGTTCTTC.